Listed below are T cell receptor beta chains from one sample, sequenced in a study of blood T cell repertoires in COVID-19. Libraries were prepared by immunoSEQ multiplex PCR; TCRdb keeps only in-frame clonotypes and omits some of them. The table records under 450,000 clones, 83% of them present only once. The sample consisted of PBMCs or T cells enriched from blood (not recorded which). These receptors were obtained from a woman aged 45-65 years who had recovered from COVID-19. The CDR3 runs from the conserved cysteine through the conserved F or W.

>TRBV6-2/TRBV6-3|TRBJ2-1
CASSLAGGLTREQFF
>TRBV6-2/TRBV6-3|TRBJ2-7
CASSDRDSYEQYF
>TRBV7-9|TRBJ1-1
CASSLEGRASLGTFF
>TRBV30|TRBJ1-1
CAWSAQGGGTEAFF
>TRBV13|TRBJ2-7
CASSPTPGTSGRARFRYEQYF
>TRBV5-4|TRBJ1-4
CASRQGRPGQGDEKLFF
>TRBV3-1/TRBV3-2|TRBJ1-6
CASSPRDKGSPLHF
>TRBV6-6|TRBJ2-3
CASKAGGNTQYF
>TRBV19|TRBJ1-5
CASNEEQRQPQHF
>TRBV3-1/TRBV3-2|TRBJ1-2
CASSQTGWLMPGYTF
>TRBV18|TRBJ1-2
CASSRNSEGDGYTF
>TRBV19|TRBJ1-2
CASAEAGTIYGYTF
>TRBV5-1|TRBJ1-5
CASSFSGEGQPQHF
>TRBV3-1/TRBV3-2|TRBJ1-3
CASSPLNSGNTIYF
>TRBV2|TRBJ1-1
CASSRTGSLNTEAFF
>TRBV9|TRBJ2-1
CASSVRAGGEQFF
>TRBV19|TRBJ1-5
CASSISGFGSNQPQHF
>TRBV4-1|TRBJ1-5
CASSRIARGGSNQPQHF